This TCR beta chain was identified in a study of T cell repertoires in cytomegalovirus infection. Study background: CMV epitopes, recently identified HLA-C-restricted and well-studied HLA-B-restricted, were used. An indication of both CMV infection and matching HLA type came from public TCR beta signatures.

TCRdb processed the reads anew with MiXCR; each CDR3 protein has one entry. Of some 560,000 distinct CDR3 sequences in the sample, 35% to 50% were seen once. Study results and caveats: CMV-specific HLA-C-restricted TCR beta clonotypes dominated the ex vivo response.

This clonotype has just a few counts. No antigen is known for it. The germline V and J ends were trimmed by 0 bases and 0 bases, with 8 bases remaining between them. The length of the CDR3 is 15 residues. The germline V gene has CDR1 MNHEY and CDR2 SVGAGI. The sample here was cultured PBMCs, taken from culture after CMV antigen stimulation. This receptor was taken from a human donor in good health (CMV status not recorded). Some clones in this sample may be carry-over from other donors' samples. This chain links TRBV6-5 with TRBJ1-2; no clear D gene. CDR3 nucleotide sequence: TGTGCCAGCAGTTACTCGAAGACGGCTAACTATGGCTACACCTTC. It codes for CASSYSKTANYGYTF.